The T cell receptor (beta chain) under discussion was sequenced for a study of PD-L1 blockade in urothelial cancer (TCRdb year 2017). With respect to the entire study: Every patient began therapy in 2014 and was given atezolizumab 1,200 mg intravenously every 3 weeks. Pretreatment blood TCR-seq was available for fewer than 30 patients, at least one posttreatment blood collection was obtained for some 25 patients, and tumor TCR-seq was available for some 25 patients. In the same patients who had TCR sequencing, pretreatment tumors also underwent whole exome sequencing and RNA sequencing. Several patients achieved durable clinical benefit and 15 to 20 did not. TCR sequencing covered pretreatment tumor samples and matched, serially collected peripheral blood taken before and after atezolizumab treatment. Somatic, immune and clinical correlates of response to PD-L1 blockade with atezolizumab in urothelial cancer were the focus of an exploratory multi-omic analysis. An ECOG performance status of 0 or 1 was recorded for the patients, and 0 to 3 prior chemotherapy regimens had been received by the patients. About 85% of the roughly 29 patients were identified as males with urothelial cancer of bladder origin, and a prior smoking history was reported by 18 of 29 patients. Durable clinical benefit meant progression-free survival longer than 6 months, and TCR features were also tested against progression-free and overall survival. Blood samples gave a median of about 130,000 T cells and approximately 85,000 unique TCRs, with a median clonality of 0.080. Blood samples were analyzed at 3 weeks after treatment start (second dose) and at 6 weeks after treatment start. The paper's findings and limits, for the study overall: Improved progression-free and overall survival was found to be associated with pretreatment peripheral blood TCR clonality below the median. Because the sample size was small (n = 29) and many of the analyses were exploratory, the results are meant to be hypothesis-generating. At 3 weeks after the start of treatment, tumor-associated TCR clones in peripheral blood had expanded more in patients with durable benefit (n of about 21, p = 0.022).

Details on this clone: It has no known antigen specificity. The input lacks base qualities; no much larger clone sits a single base away.

According to the study, the label for this sample's time point signals: pretreatment peripheral blood. The cohort included 25 to 30 patients with locally advanced or metastatic urothelial carcinoma who were treated at Memorial Sloan Kettering on a trial protocol. Peripheral blood mononuclear cells were collected pretreatment and during treatment, with between 1 and 8 total time points per patient. The Qiagen DNeasy Blood extraction kit was used to purify genomic DNA from total PBMCs and tumor samples. Collected pretreatment and during treatment, PBMCs were isolated and stored as previously described. Cut back by 2 bases and 2 bases, the V and J ends lie 4 bases apart. Based on the germline V gene (reference sequence), the CDR1 and CDR2 sequences are SGHNT and YYREEE. Including the terminal cysteine and phenylalanine, the CDR3 comprises 12 residues. The retained sequence is limited to the CDR3, 36 bases, with the frame set at the first base.

To estimate absolute template abundance from read counts, synthetic TCR analog templates were spiked into each PCR. The immunoSEQ assay used bias-controlled V and J gene primers to amplify TCRbeta CDR3 regions from genomic DNA. Sequencing of rearranged TCRbeta segments was done at approximately 20X coverage. Per the original workflow: Sequencing errors were corrected by clustering, and CDR3s were annotated against IMGT so that V, D and J genes could be assigned. Downstream analyses used only productive TCRbeta rearrangements, leaving out any out-of-frame or stop-codon sequences. Clonality was computed as one minus Shannon entropy normalized by the log of the number of unique productive sequences. Fisher's exact test with Benjamini-Hochberg correction, using a cutoff of adjusted p below 0.01, was how clones that differed between time points or between blood and tumor were identified. The table comes from immuneACCESS by way of TCRdb, which keeps in-frame sequences with V and J called. Part of the clones is missing from these tables; in studies checked, under half for an unresolved V gene and the rest for unknown reasons. V, J and clone size were drawn from that table, and D and trimming were deduced from the DNA. The sample includes 50,000 to 55,000 clones, with approximately 77% observed a single time. Roughly 4% of the sample rests with the top ten.

The receptor chain draws on TRBV5-4 and TRBJ1-1; too little of a D gene remains to name it. The starting material was PBMCs, obtained around atezolizumab (anti-PD-L1) treatment. The receptor was isolated from a man in his 70s with urothelial cancer. The DNA is as follows: TGTGCCAGCAGCTTTATTAACACTGAAGCTTTCTTT. Translated, this gives CASSFINTEAFF.